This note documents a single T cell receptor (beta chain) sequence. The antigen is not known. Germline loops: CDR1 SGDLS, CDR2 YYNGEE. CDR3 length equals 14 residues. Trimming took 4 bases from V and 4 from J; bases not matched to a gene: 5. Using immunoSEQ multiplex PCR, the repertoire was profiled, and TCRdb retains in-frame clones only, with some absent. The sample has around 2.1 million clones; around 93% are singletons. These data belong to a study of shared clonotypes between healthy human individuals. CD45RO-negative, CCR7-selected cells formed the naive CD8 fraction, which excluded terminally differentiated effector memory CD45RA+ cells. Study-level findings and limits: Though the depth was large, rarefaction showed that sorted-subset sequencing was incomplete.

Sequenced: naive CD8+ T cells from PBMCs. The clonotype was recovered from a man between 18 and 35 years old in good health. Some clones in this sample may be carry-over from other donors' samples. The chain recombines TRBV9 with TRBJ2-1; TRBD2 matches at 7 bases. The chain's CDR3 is CASSNEGGYNEQFF. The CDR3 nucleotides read TGTGCCAGCAGCAACGAGGGAGGGTACAATGAGCAGTTCTTC.